Each of the 25 T cell receptor beta chains below was sequenced from the same sample in a study of CD8+ T cells in alopecia areata. Described treatment: oral pan-JAK inhibitor, 5-10 mg twice daily. After isolation, RNA underwent reverse transcription to generate cDNA as the sequencing template. Generated by immunoSEQ multiplex PCR, the TCRdb table keeps only in-frame clones and is missing some. The repertoire includes roughly 140,000 clones, 75% to 85% of them detected once, and 20% to 25% sits in the top ten. The sample here was CD8+ T cells sorted from blood, taken at week 4, from a patient treated with tofacitinib. The receptor source for this set is a human donor with alopecia areata.

The V gene is TRBV5-1, the J gene TRBJ1-2; no definite D call. CDR3 size: 15 residues. V shed 2 bases and J shed 4 bases, with 15 bases lying between them. Looked up from germline, CDR1 is SGHRS and CDR2 is YFSETQ. As DNA, the CDR3 is TGCGCCAGCAGCTTTCCGAAAGAGGGCTCCTATGGCTACACCTTC. Translated, it gives CASSFPKEGSYGYTF.

This chain joins TRBV4-1 and TRBJ2-7; D ambiguous. The CDR3 spans 11 residues. The V end lost 0 bases, the J end lost 5 bases, and 2 bases lay between the germline ends. Looked up from germline, CDR1 is MGHRA and CDR2 is YSYEKL. CDR3 sequence reads: CASSQDDEQYF. CDR3 sequence (DNA): TGCGCCAGCAGCCAAGATGACGAGCAGTACTTC.

The rearrangement uses TRBV15 and TRBJ1-4, with 9 bases aligning to TRBD1. Looked up from germline, CDR1 is LNHNV and CDR2 is YYDKDF (reference sequence). Losses at the gene ends were 0 bases for V and 1 base for J; bases not matched to a gene: 3. The CDR3 contains 17 residues. For the CDR3, the DNA is TGTGCCACCAGCAGAGACGGACAGGGGTTAACTAATGAAAAACTGTTTTTT. It codes for CATSRDGQGLTNEKLFF.

The chain uses TRBV30 and TRBJ2-1, with no clear D. The V end was cut by 0 bases, the J end by 5 bases, with 8 bases between. CDR3 length equals 13 residues. Germline V gives CDR1 GTSNPN, CDR2 SVGIG (reference sequence). This CDR3 reads CAWSVIVDNEQFF. CDR3 nucleotide sequence: TGTGCCTGGAGTGTCATTGTGGACAATGAGCAGTTCTTC.

As to this clone: This sample also contains other DNA sequences that code for the same CDR3. The genes are TRBV13 and TRBJ1-6; weak D call: TRBD1 (5 bases). Germline CDR1 reads PRHDT; CDR2 reads FYEKMQ (reference sequence). The CDR3 totals 14 residues. The V and J ends lost 4 bases and 7 bases respectively, with 11 bases between them. The CDR3 coding sequence is TGTGCCAGCAGCTCTGGGGGACCGAATTCACCCCTCCACTTT. Translation: CASSSGGPNSPLHF. Filled out from reference TRBV13 and TRBJ1-6, the complete variable domain reads AAGVIQSPRHLIKEKRETATLKCYPIPRHDTVYWYQQGPGQDPQFLISFYEKMQSDKGSIPDRFSAQQFSDYHSELNMSSLELGDSALYFCASSSGGPNSPLHFGNGTRLTVT.

The chain is built from TRBV10-3 and TRBJ2-7; TRBD2 might be the D (7 bases). Germline V CDR1 and CDR2: ENHRY, SYGVKD. V gave up 3 bases and J gave up 1 base, with 16 bases separating them. The CDR3 consists of 16 residues. This chain's CDR3 is CAISDSAGAPSYEQYF. The DNA of the CDR3 is TGTGCCATCAGTGATTCGGCGGGGGCACCGTCCTACGAGCAGTACTTC.

The chain couples TRBV13 to TRBJ2-7; possible D gene TRBD2, 6 bases. This CDR3 is 14 amino acids long. V shed 5 bases and J shed 3 bases, with 14 bases lying between them. Germline CDR1 is PRHDT and CDR2 is FYEKMQ (reference sequence). CDR3 residues: CASSPGTSNYEQYF. The CDR3 region has the DNA TGTGCCAGCAGCCCCGGGACTTCCAACTACGAGCAGTACTTC.

The CDR3 spells CASSQQGTSNQPQHF. The CDR3 nucleotides are TGTGCCAGCAGCCAACAGGGGACTAGCAATCAGCCCCAGCATTTT. The gene calls are TRBV5-6 and TRBJ1-5, with TRBD1 matching 7 bases. The ends lost 4 bases at V and 0 bases at J; junction bases unmatched: 4. The CDR3 is made up of 15 amino acids. CDR1 is SGHDT, CDR2 YYEEEE, per germline.

J is TRBJ2-7 and V is TRBV15; TRBD1 might be the D (5 bases). V lost 8 bases and J lost 0, with 11 bases in between. Germline V lookup: CDR1 LNHNV, CDR2 YYDKDF (reference sequence). The CDR3 runs to 13 residues. CDR3 region: CATGAAPSYEQYF. Here the CDR3 DNA reads TGTGCCACCGGGGCAGCACCCTCCTACGAGCAGTACTTC.

The chain couples TRBV29-1 to TRBJ2-7; 9 positions match TRBD1. Germline V gene lookup returns CDR1 SQVTM and CDR2 ANQGSEA. CDR3 length: 12 residues. Trimming cost V 4 bases and J 2 bases; bases outside gene matches: 0. CDR3 amino acids: CSVGQGAYEQYF. CDR3 DNA: TGCAGCGTTGGACAGGGGGCCTACGAGCAGTACTTC.

The CDR3 reads CAWGRDPWANNEQFF. The CDR3 coding sequence is TGTGCCTGGGGCCGGGACCCCTGGGCCAACAATGAGCAGTTCTTC. This chain uses TRBV30 with TRBJ2-1, with D possibly being TRBD1 or TRBD2 (5 bases each). Germline V gene lookup returns CDR1 GTSNPN and CDR2 SVGIG (reference sequence). The CDR3 length is 15 residues. Trimming removed 5 bases from V and 5 bases from J, with 19 bases in between.

This CDR3 is CASSLGTGSTEAFF. The DNA of the CDR3 is TGTGCCAGCAGCCTAGGGACAGGGAGTACTGAAGCTTTCTTT. V usage is TRBV7-2 and J usage is TRBJ1-1; 9 bases are a match to TRBD1. Germline values: CDR1 SGHTA, CDR2 FQGNSA. V lost 5 bases and J lost 5; bases outside the gene matches: 6. This CDR3 has 14 amino acids.

As DNA, the CDR3 is TGTGCCAGCAGCTTGTTGGGTGTAGGAGAGCAGTTCTTC. Amino acids: CASSLLGVGEQFF. The chain is built from TRBV5-6 and TRBJ2-1, with D hard to call. The germline CDR1 and CDR2 sequences are SGHDT and YYEEEE. Trimming cost V 1 base and J 10 bases, with 12 bases left between them. The CDR3 has 13 residues.

The gene calls are TRBV30 and TRBJ1-2; D unclear. Trimming removed 0 bases from V and 2 bases from J, with 10 bases in between. The germline V gene encodes CDR1 GTSNPN and CDR2 SVGIG (reference sequence). The length of the CDR3 is 14 residues. The CDR3 region has the DNA TGTGCCTGGAGTGTAGGACTTTTCAACTATGGCTACACCTTC. It specifies CAWSVGLFNYGYTF.

This chain joins TRBV9 and TRBJ2-2; tentative D call: TRBD2 (5 bases). Germline V CDR1 and CDR2: SGDLS, YYNGEE. The V end lost 3 bases, the J end lost 5 bases, and 14 bases lay between the germline ends. The CDR3 has 15 amino acids. DNA for the CDR3: TGTGCCAGCAGCGGTGGAGGTTTAGGAACCGGGGAGCTGTTTTTT. Protein sequence: CASSGGGLGTGELFF.

The sample holds one count of this clone. The chain recombines TRBV7-9 with TRBJ2-5; tentative D call: TRBD1 (5 bases). CDR3 length: 14 residues. CDR1 is SEHNR, CDR2 FQNEAQ, per germline (reference sequence). The ends were cut back, 5 bases at V and 1 base at J, with 11 bases in the middle. This CDR3 is CASSVLDSQETQYF. The CDR3 coding sequence is TGTGCCAGCAGCGTACTTGACAGCCAAGAGACCCAGTACTTC.

The gene calls are TRBV29-1 and TRBJ2-5, with TRBD2 as a possible D gene (5 bases). Between the trimmed V and J ends, which lost 0 bases and 5 bases, there was a span of 19 bases. The germline gives CDR1 SQVTM, CDR2 ANQGSEA. CDR3 length equals 16 residues. The CDR3 nucleotides are TGCAGCGTTGAAGATATCGGGGTCCGCCTGGGGGAGACCCAGTACTTC. It translates to CSVEDIGVRLGETQYF.

This clone appeared once. The V gene is TRBV29-1, the J gene TRBJ1-1; a weak D match, TRBD1 (5 bases). The CDR3 is 13 amino acids. Trimming cost V 3 bases and J 0 bases, with 8 bases left between them. Germline V CDR1 and CDR2: SQVTM, ANQGSEA. The CDR3 region is CSVEGGMNTEAFF. CDR3 bases: TGCAGCGTTGAGGGGGGGATGAACACTGAAGCTTTCTTT.

The V and J genes are TRBV29-1 and TRBJ2-7, with 8 bases identical to TRBD1. The J segment lost 3 bases and the V segment lost 5 bases, leaving 6 bases of the junction unmatched. This CDR3 has 13 residues. The germline gives CDR1 SQVTM, CDR2 ANQGSEA. CDR3 nucleotide sequence: TGCAGCGTTAGGCAGGGGGCTTTCTACGAGCAGTACTTC. Amino acid sequence: CSVRQGAFYEQYF.

The V gene is TRBV11-2, the J gene TRBJ1-1; D gene ambiguous. Trimming pared 2 bases from V and 7 bases from J, leaving 14 bases between. The CDR3 runs 14 residues. Germline-derived CDR1 and CDR2 are SGHAT and FQNNGV. The CDR3 protein is CASSLLGSFNEAFF. The CDR3 nucleotides read TGTGCCAGCAGCTTATTGGGTAGCTTCAATGAAGCTTTCTTT.

The chain carries TRBV5-4 and TRBJ1-5; 8 bases align to TRBD1. Germline CDR1 and CDR2: SGHNT and YYREEE (reference sequence). The CDR3 runs to 14 residues. V lost 4 bases, J lost 5 bases, and 5 bases stayed unmatched. The CDR3 here is CASSPGQGDQPQHF. The CDR3 DNA is TGTGCCAGCAGCCCCGGACAGGGCGATCAGCCCCAGCATTTT.

This clone was observed a single time. The chain carries TRBV7-9 and TRBJ2-1; TRBD2 matches 7 bases. Germline-derived CDR1 and CDR2 are SEHNR and FQNEAQ (reference sequence). The CDR3 loop spans 12 amino acids. Trimming at V came to 4 bases and at J to 9 bases, leaving 3 bases not matched to a gene. The CDR3 bases are TGTGCCAGCAGCTCGGGACTACCTGAGCAGTTCTTC. Amino acids: CASSSGLPEQFF.

This clone has a single count. The chain combines TRBV4-2 with TRBJ2-2; the match to TRBD1 covers 7 bases. CDR1 and CDR2 from the germline V gene are LGHNA and YNFKEQ. V lost 1 base and J lost 3; bases outside the gene matches: 11. This CDR3 has 18 residues. The chain's CDR3 is CASSQGQGRSSDTGELFF. CDR3 coding DNA: TGTGCCAGCAGCCAAGGACAGGGAAGGTCATCCGACACCGGGGAGCTGTTTTTT.

The rearrangement joins TRBV18 to TRBJ2-7; 13 nucleotides match TRBD2. Trimming took 2 bases from V and 2 from J; bases not matched to a gene: 3. The CDR3 is made up of 16 amino acids. From germline, CDR1 is KGHSH and CDR2 LQKENI. The CDR3 nucleotides read TGTGCCAGCTCACCAAAGACTAGCGGGGGGCCCTACGAGCAGTACTTC. It specifies CASSPKTSGGPYEQYF.

The rearrangement uses TRBV29-1 and TRBJ1-2; D remains ambiguous. CDR1 and CDR2 from the germline V gene are SQVTM and ANQGSEA. The CDR3 loop spans 11 amino acids. The V and J ends lost 4 bases and 6 bases respectively, with 9 bases between them. In DNA, the CDR3 is TGCAGCGTTGTTCGGGGTCATGGCTACACCTTC. This encodes CSVVRGHGYTF.